The clone carrying this T cell receptor beta chain has just one count. Authors' analysis steps: Reference gene primers were amplified, and this amplification served to estimate nucleated cell counts. Sequencing was performed with immunoSEQ multiplex PCR; in TCRdb, only in-frame clones are kept and a portion is missing. V and J calls and clone size are those listed in that table; D and trimming were worked out from the DNA. The sample carries 200,000 to 300,000 clones, roughly 86% recorded once. The entry originates in a study of blood T cell repertoires in COVID-19. Overall study context: Researchers got acute and convalescent COVID-19 samples from the United States, Italy and Spain. T cells, B-cell-depleted T cells, or PBMCs supplied cDNA or gDNA.

Specimen: peripheral blood. This TCR was recovered from a human donor in a cohort sampled during active COVID-19.

The CDR3 nucleotides read TGTGCCAGCAGCTTAGCTGGTGGGACAGTCTCCTACGAGCAGTACTTC. As protein: CASSLAGGTVSYEQYF. This chain joins TRBV7-2 and TRBJ2-7; 7 bases are a match to TRBD1. This CDR3 has 16 residues. The germline CDR1 and CDR2 sequences are SGHTA and FQGNSA. V was clipped by 0 bases and J by 0 bases; unmatched bases: 5.